This T cell receptor beta chain was sequenced in a study of blood T cell repertoires in COVID-19. This CDR3 is built from 19 residues. Losses at the gene ends were 4 bases for V and 2 bases for J; bases not matched to a gene: 12. CDR1 is KGHDR, CDR2 SFDVKD, per germline. In the study's own analysis: Reference gene primer amplification in the assay estimated nucleated cell counts. Only in-frame clones appear in the TCRdb table, and some are missing; sequencing was by immunoSEQ multiplex PCR. D and trimming were read from the DNA, whereas the V and J calls and clone size are those reported in that table. The sample has more than 95,000 clones; 89% are singletons.

This sequence originates from a woman of 80 years or more in a cohort sampled during active COVID-19. V usage is TRBV24-1 and J usage is TRBJ2-1; 11 positions agree with TRBD2. Sequenced sample: peripheral blood. The CDR3 bases are TGTGCCACCAGTGACCCCAGAGCCCTAGCGGGGGGTCCCTACAATGAGCAGTTCTTC. It specifies CATSDPRALAGGPYNEQFF.